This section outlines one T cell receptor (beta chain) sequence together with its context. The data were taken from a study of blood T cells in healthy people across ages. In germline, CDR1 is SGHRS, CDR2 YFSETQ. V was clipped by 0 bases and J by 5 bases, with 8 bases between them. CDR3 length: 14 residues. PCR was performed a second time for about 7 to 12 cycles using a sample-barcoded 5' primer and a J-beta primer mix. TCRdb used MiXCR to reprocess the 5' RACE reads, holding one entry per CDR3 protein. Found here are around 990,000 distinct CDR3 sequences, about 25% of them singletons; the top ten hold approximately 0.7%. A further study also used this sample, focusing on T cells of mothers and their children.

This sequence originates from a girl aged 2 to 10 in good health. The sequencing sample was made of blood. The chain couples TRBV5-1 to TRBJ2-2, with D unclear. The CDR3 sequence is CASSLDVGTGELFF. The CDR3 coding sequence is TGCGCCAGCAGCTTGGATGTCGGTACCGGGGAGCTGTTTTTT.